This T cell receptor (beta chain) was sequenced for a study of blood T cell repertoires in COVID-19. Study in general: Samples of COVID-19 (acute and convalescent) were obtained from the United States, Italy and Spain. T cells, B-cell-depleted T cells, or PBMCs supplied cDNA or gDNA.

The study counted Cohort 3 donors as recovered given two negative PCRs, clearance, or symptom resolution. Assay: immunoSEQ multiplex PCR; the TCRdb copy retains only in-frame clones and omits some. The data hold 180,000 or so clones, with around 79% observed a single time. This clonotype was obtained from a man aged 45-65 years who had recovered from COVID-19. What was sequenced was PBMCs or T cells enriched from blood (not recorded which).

CDR3 sequence (DNA): TGTGCCAGCTCACCGGGACAGGTTGCCGGGGAGCTGTTTTTT. Protein: CASSPGQVAGELFF. The chain is built from TRBV18 and TRBJ2-2; 8 nucleotides match TRBD1. Germline V lookup: CDR1 KGHSH, CDR2 LQKENI. The CDR3 has 14 residues. The ends lost 3 bases at V and 6 bases at J; junction bases unmatched: 3.